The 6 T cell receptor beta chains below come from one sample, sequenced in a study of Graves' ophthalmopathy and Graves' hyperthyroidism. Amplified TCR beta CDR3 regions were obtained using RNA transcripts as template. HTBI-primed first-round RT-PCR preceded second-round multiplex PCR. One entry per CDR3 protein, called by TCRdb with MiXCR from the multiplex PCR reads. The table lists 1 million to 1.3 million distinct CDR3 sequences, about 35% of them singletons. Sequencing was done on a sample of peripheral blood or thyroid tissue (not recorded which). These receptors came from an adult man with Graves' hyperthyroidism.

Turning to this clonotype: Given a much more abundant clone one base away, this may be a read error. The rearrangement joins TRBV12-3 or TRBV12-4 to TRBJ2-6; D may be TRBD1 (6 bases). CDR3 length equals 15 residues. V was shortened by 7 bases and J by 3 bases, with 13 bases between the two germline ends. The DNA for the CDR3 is TGTGCCAGCACCACCACAGGGCTTGGGGCCAACGTCCTGACTTTC. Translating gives CASTTTGLGANVLTF.

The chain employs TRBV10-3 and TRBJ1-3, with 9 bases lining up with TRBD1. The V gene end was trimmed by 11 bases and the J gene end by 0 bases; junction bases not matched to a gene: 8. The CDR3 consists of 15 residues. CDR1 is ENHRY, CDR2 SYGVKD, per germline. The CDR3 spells CAAAGQGTSGNTIYF. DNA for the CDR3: TGTGCCGCAGCCGGACAGGGGACCTCTGGAAACACCATATATTTT.

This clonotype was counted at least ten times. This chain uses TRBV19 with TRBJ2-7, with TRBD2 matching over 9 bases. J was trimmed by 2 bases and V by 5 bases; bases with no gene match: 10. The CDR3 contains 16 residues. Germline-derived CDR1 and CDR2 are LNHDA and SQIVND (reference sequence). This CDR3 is CASSLFPTSGPYEQYF. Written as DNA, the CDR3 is TGTGCCAGTAGTCTCTTCCCGACTAGCGGACCCTACGAGCAGTACTTC.

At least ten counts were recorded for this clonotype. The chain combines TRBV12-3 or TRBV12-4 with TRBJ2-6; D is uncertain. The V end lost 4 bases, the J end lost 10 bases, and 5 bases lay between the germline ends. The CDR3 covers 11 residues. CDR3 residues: CASSSANVLTF. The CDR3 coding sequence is TGTGCCAGCAGTTCGGCGAACGTCCTGACTTTC.

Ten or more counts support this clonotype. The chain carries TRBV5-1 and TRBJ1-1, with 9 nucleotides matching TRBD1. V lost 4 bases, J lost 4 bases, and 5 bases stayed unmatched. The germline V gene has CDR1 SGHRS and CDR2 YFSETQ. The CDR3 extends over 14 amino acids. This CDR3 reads CASSPADRGTEAFF. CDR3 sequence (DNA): TGCGCCAGCAGCCCGGCGGACAGGGGCACTGAAGCTTTCTTT.

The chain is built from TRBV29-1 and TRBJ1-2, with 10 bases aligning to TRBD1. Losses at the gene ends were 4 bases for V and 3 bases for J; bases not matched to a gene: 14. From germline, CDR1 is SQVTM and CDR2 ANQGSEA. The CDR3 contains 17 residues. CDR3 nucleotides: TGCAGCGTTGCTCTTAGGACAGGGGGAGGGCGGGACTATGGCTACACCTTC. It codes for CSVALRTGGGRDYGYTF.